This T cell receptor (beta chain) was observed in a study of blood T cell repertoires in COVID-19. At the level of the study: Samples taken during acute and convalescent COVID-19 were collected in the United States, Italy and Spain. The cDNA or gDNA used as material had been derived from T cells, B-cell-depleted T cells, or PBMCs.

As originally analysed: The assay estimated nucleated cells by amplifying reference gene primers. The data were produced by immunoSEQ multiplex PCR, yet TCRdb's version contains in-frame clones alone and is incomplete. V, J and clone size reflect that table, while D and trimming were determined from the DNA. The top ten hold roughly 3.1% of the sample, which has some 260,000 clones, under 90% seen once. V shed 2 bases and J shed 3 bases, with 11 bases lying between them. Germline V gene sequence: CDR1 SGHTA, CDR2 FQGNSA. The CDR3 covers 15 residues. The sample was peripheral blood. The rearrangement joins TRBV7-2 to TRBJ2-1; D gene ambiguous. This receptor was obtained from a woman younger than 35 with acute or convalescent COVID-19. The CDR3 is CASSLFQLDYNEQFF. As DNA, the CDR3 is TGTGCCAGCAGCTTATTCCAGCTAGACTACAATGAGCAGTTCTTC.